Only one count was recorded for the clone carrying this TCR beta chain. This sample is part of a study of blood T cell repertoires in COVID-19. Whole-study context: Donors in the United States, Italy and Spain gave samples during acute or convalescent COVID-19. PBMCs, B-cell-depleted T cells, or T cells were the source of the cDNA or gDNA that made up the material.

The junction had 5 bases not matched to a gene; V was cut back by 0 bases and J by 1 base. This CDR3 has 16 residues. CDR1 SGHKS and CDR2 YYEKEE come from the germline V gene (reference sequence). Study processing details: Reference gene primer amplification yielded estimated nucleated cell counts. The repertoire was sequenced with immunoSEQ multiplex PCR; TCRdb's copy has only in-frame clones and lacks some. The V and J calls and clone size are taken from that table; D and trimming were inferred from the DNA. The sample lists about 220,000 clones; 85% were seen once. This receptor was taken from a man between 45 and 60 years old who had recovered from COVID-19. The sample taken for sequencing was peripheral blood. The rearrangement joins TRBV5-5 to TRBJ2-3; 7 bases agree with TRBD1. The CDR3 DNA sequence: TGTGCCAGCAGCTTGGTAACAGGGGCCCGCACAGATACGCAGTATTTT. Translated: CASSLVTGARTDTQYF.